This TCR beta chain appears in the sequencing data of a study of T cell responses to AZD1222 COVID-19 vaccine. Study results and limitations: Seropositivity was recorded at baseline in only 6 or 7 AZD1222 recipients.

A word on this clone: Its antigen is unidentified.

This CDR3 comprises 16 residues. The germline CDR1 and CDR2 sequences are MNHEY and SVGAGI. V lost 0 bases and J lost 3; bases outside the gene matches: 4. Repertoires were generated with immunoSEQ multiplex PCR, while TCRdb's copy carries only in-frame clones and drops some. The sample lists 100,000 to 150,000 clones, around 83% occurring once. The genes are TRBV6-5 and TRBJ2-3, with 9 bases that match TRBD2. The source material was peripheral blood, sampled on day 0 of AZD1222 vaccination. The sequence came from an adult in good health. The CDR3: CASSYSRGGLTDTQYF. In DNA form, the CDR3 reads TGTGCCAGCAGTTACTCGCGGGGGGGCCTGACAGATACGCAGTATTTT.